These 22 T cell receptor beta chains came from one sample sequenced in a study of T cell repertoires in cytomegalovirus infection. TCRdb processed the reads anew with MiXCR; each CDR3 protein has one entry. The sample has approximately 400,000 distinct CDR3 sequences; 30% to 40% are singletons. Specimen: PBMCs. The receptors were gathered from a human donor in good health (CMV status not recorded). Some clones in this sample may be carry-over from other donors' samples.

Only a few counts were recorded for this clonotype. This chain connects TRBV6-6 to TRBJ1-6; a weak D match, TRBD1 (5 bases). Germline assignment: CDR1 MNHNY and CDR2 SVGAGI (reference sequence). CDR3 length equals 16 residues. Trimming took 5 bases from V and 9 from J, leaving 20 bases between them. This chain's CDR3 is CASSTGQGQGISPLHF. The DNA for the CDR3 is TGTGCCAGCAGTACCGGGCAAGGGCAGGGAATTTCACCCCTCCACTTT.

This clonotype appeared many times. The chain uses TRBV11-2 and TRBJ1-2; 10 bases fit TRBD1. This CDR3 has 14 residues. Germline V CDR1 and CDR2: SGHAT, FQNNGV. Trimming at V came to 5 bases and at J to 8 bases, leaving 8 bases not matched to a gene. The CDR3 loop reads CASSLTGTGAGYTF. Here the CDR3 DNA reads TGTGCCAGCAGCCTAACCGGGACAGGGGCCGGCTACACCTTC.

In the case of this clonotype: One junction end does not reproduce the germline sequence, and a read error may be involved. This chain connects TRBV7-2 to TRBJ2-7, with D possibly being TRBD2 (5 bases). This CDR3 is built from 16 residues. From germline, CDR1 is SGHTA and CDR2 FQGNSA. The CDR3 protein is CARSLPVGSVAYEQYF. In nucleotides, the CDR3 is TGTGCCAGAAGCTTACCGGTGGGTAGCGTGGCATACGAGCAGTACTTC.

Worth noting for this clonotype: A much larger clone lies one base from this, so it may be a read error. The rearrangement joins TRBV7-9 to TRBJ2-1, with 8 bases aligning to TRBD2. Germline CDR1 and CDR2: SEHNR and FQNEAQ (reference sequence). CDR3 length equals 21 residues. The CDR3 loop is CASSPVGLAGQASKGYNGQFF. CDR3 DNA: TGTGCCAGCAGCCCCGTTGGCCTAGCGGGCCAGGCTTCTAAGGGCTACAATGGGCAGTTCTTC.

The chain has TRBV4-2 and TRBJ1-5; D remains ambiguous. V dropped 3 bases and J dropped 5 bases, with 8 bases sitting between them. Germline CDR1 LGHNA, CDR2 YNFKEQ. The CDR3 length is 13 residues. CDR3: CASSQEIYQPQHF. In DNA form, the CDR3 reads TGTGCCAGCAGCCAGGAAATTTATCAGCCCCAGCATTTT.

The sample holds one count of this clonotype. This chain joins TRBV6-4 and TRBJ2-3; D tentatively reads TRBD1 or TRBD2 (5 bases each). The CDR3 runs 14 residues. Germline V CDR1 and CDR2: MRHNA, SNTAGT. Trimming removed 5 bases from V and 4 bases from J, with 13 bases in between. In nucleotides, the CDR3 is TGTGCCAGCAGTTTTACTCAGGGAGCAGATACGCAGTATTTT. It is translated as CASSFTQGADTQYF.

This clonotype was seen a few times. J is TRBJ1-4 and V is TRBV20-1; D might be TRBD1 (5 bases). V lost 1 base, J lost 2 bases, and 8 bases lay in between. Germline V CDR1 and CDR2: DFQATT, SNEGSKA (reference sequence). The CDR3 extends over 14 amino acids. Here the CDR3 DNA reads TGCAGTGCTAGAGTCAGGGCTACTAATGAAAAACTGTTTTTT. Translating it yields CSARVRATNEKLFF.

This clonotype showed up just a few times. For the CDR3, the DNA is TGTGCCAGCTACCCCGGGGGCACAGATACGCAGTATTTT. Translating gives CASYPGGTDTQYF. The J gene is TRBJ2-3, the V gene TRBV28; a possible D gene is TRBD2 (5 bases). V dropped 8 bases and J dropped 1 base, with 10 bases sitting between them. Looked up from germline, CDR1 is MDHEN and CDR2 is SYDVKM. The CDR3 is 13 amino acids. Full variable domain (rest looked up from reference TRBV28 and TRBJ2-3): DVKVTQSSRYLVKRTGEKVFLECVQDMDHENMFWYRQDPGLGLRLIYFSYDVKMKEKGDIPEGYSVSREKKERFSLILESASTNQTSMYLCASYPGGTDTQYFGPGTRLTVL.

The chain links TRBV6-2 or TRBV6-3 to TRBJ1-5; the D is unclear. Germline CDR1 reads MNHEY; CDR2 reads SVGEGT. The V and J ends lost 4 bases and 0 bases respectively, with 10 bases between them. CDR3 length equals 15 residues. CDR3 DNA: TGTGCCAGCAGTTGGCAGGCCGATAGCAATCAGCCCCAGCATTTT. This encodes CASSWQADSNQPQHF.

This clonotype has at least ten counts. V usage is TRBV7-8 and J usage is TRBJ1-5; D gene unclear. The CDR3 consists of 14 residues. V dropped 1 base and J dropped 8 bases, with 12 bases sitting between them. Germline-derived CDR1 and CDR2 are SGHVS and FQNEAQ. This CDR3 is CASSLVSQVKPQHF. The CDR3 nucleotides read TGTGCCAGCAGCTTAGTTTCTCAGGTAAAGCCCCAGCATTTT.

V usage is TRBV7-6 and J usage is TRBJ2-2; no clear D. The CDR3 is 14 amino acids. Trimming took off 3 bases at V and 4 bases at J, with 9 bases between the two ends. The germline CDR1 and CDR2 sequences are SGHVS and FNYEAQ. The CDR3, as DNA: TGTGCCAGCAGCTTCAATGTGGGCACCGGGGAGCTGTTTTTT. Encoded protein: CASSFNVGTGELFF.

The V gene is TRBV20-1, the J gene TRBJ2-7; TRBD2 agrees at 8 bases. Germline CDR1 is DFQATT and CDR2 is SNEGSKA (reference sequence). V lost 7 bases and J lost 5; bases outside the gene matches: 10. The CDR3 totals 13 residues. The CDR3 sequence is CSENLSGVDEQYF. The CDR3, as DNA: TGCAGTGAAAACCTTAGCGGGGTCGACGAGCAGTACTTC.

This clonotype showed up just a few times. The CDR3 loop is CASSLRASGSTDTQYF. CDR3 DNA: TGTGCCAGCAGCTTGAGGGCTAGCGGAAGCACAGATACGCAGTATTTT. The chain uses TRBV5-4 and TRBJ2-3, with 7 positions matching TRBD2. CDR3 length: 16 residues. V lost 1 base to trimming and J lost 0 bases; unmatched junction nucleotides: 5. In germline, CDR1 is SGHNT, CDR2 YYREEE (reference sequence).

In its sample, this clonotype was seen many times. The chain links TRBV7-2 to TRBJ1-1, with 7 bases fitting TRBD1. CDR3 length: 13 residues. Germline V CDR1 and CDR2: SGHTA, FQGNSA. V lost 5 bases to trimming and J lost 4 bases; unmatched junction nucleotides: 4. In nucleotides, the CDR3 is TGTGCCAGCAGCCGAGGGGGCGGCACTGAAGCTTTCTTT. Its translation is CASSRGGGTEAFF.

This clonotype was picked up many times. The chain links TRBV7-2 to TRBJ2-2; unclear D gene. The CDR3 runs 13 residues. In germline, CDR1 is SGHTA, CDR2 FQGNSA. The V gene lost 5 bases and the J gene lost 3 bases, with 7 bases spanning the gap. The CDR3 bases are TGTGCCAGCAGCCCCCGACACACCGGGGAGCTGTTTTTT. It yields the protein CASSPRHTGELFF. The full variable domain, its missing parts supplied by reference TRBV7-2 and TRBJ2-2, is GAGVSQSPSNKVTEKGKDVELRCDPISGHTALYWYRQSLGQGLEFLIYFQGNSAPDKSGLPSDRFSAERTGGSVSTLTIQRTQQEDSAVYLCASSPRHTGELFFGEGSRLTVL.

This clonotype came up many times. The chain is built from TRBV7-3 and TRBJ2-2; the D is unclear. V lost 5 bases, J lost 0 bases, and 10 bases lay in between. Germline CDR1 and CDR2: SGHTA and FQGTGA. This CDR3 contains 15 residues. This chain's CDR3 is CASSISRANTGELFF. The CDR3 coding sequence is TGTGCCAGCAGCATCTCCCGGGCGAACACCGGGGAGCTGTTTTTT.

This clonotype was observed a handful of times. This chain links TRBV7-6 with TRBJ2-7, with 8 nucleotides matching TRBD1. The CDR3 has 15 amino acids. Germline V gene data show CDR1 as SGHVS and CDR2 as FNYEAQ. V shed 1 base, J shed 7 bases, and the junction held 9 bases outside the gene matches. The CDR3 sequence is CASSLGAGGADEQYF. Here the CDR3 DNA reads TGTGCCAGCAGCTTAGGGGCAGGGGGCGCGGATGAGCAGTACTTC.

This clonotype was counted many times. The chain couples TRBV7-8 to TRBJ2-7; TRBD2 matches 7 bases. This CDR3 region has 14 residues. The germline V gene has CDR1 SGHVS and CDR2 FQNEAQ. The V and J ends lost 5 bases and 2 bases, in that order; junction bases with no gene match: 6. DNA of the CDR3: TGTGCCAGCAGCCCGCGGGAGACTACCTACGAGCAGTACTTC. Protein: CASSPRETTYEQYF.

A note on this clonotype: At one of its ends the junction is not consistent with the germline gene, which may arise from a read error. The chain links TRBV12-3 or TRBV12-4 to TRBJ2-1; maybe TRBD2 (7 bases). The CDR3 length is 15 residues. In DNA, the CDR3 is TGTGCCAGCACTGGTATCGGGGGGCCCTACAATGGGCAGTTCTTC. It encodes CASTGIGGPYNGQFF.

This clonotype came up a few times. The V call is TRBV12-3 or TRBV12-4, the J call TRBJ1-6; D remains ambiguous. CDR3 length equals 12 residues. Between the trimmed V and J ends, which lost 6 bases and 10 bases, there was a span of 10 bases. CDR3 protein: CASSLTVSPLHF. The CDR3 region has the DNA TGTGCCAGCAGCTTAACAGTGTCACCCCTCCACTTT.

The genes are TRBV12-5 and TRBJ2-5; D unclear. CDR1 is LGHNT, CDR2 FRNRAP, per germline. CDR3 length: 13 amino acids. V lost 1 base, J lost 3 bases, and 6 bases lay in between. The CDR3 here is CASGLGLEETQYF. The CDR3 DNA follows: TGTGCTAGTGGTTTGGGACTCGAAGAGACCCAGTACTTC.

This chain links TRBV5-1 with TRBJ2-1; D possibly corresponds to TRBD1 (5 bases). Germline V lookup: CDR1 SGHRS, CDR2 YFSETQ. The CDR3 has 13 amino acids. Trimming left V 3 bases short and J 7 bases short, with 11 bases between. This CDR3 reads CASSSKTVNEQFF. The CDR3 DNA reads TGCGCCAGCAGCTCAAAGACAGTGAATGAGCAGTTCTTC.